This TCR beta chain was recorded in a study of blood T cell repertoires in COVID-19. Study summary: Whether acute or convalescent, the COVID-19 samples came from the United States, Italy and Spain.

Original data processing: Counts of nucleated cells, estimated from reference gene primer amplification, were obtained. The method was immunoSEQ multiplex PCR; TCRdb's version includes in-frame clones alone and lacks a portion of them. D and trimming were read from the DNA, whereas the V and J calls and clone size are those reported in that table. The top ten hold approximately 8.3% of the sample, which has approximately 140,000 clones, about 82% seen once. This clone has just one count. The junction departs from germline at one end; a sequencing error may be responsible. The CDR3 is 15 amino acids. Germline CDR1 SNHLY, CDR2 FYNNEI.

This clonotype was sampled from a woman aged 55-70 years with acute or convalescent COVID-19. The chain has TRBV2 and TRBJ1-5; TRBD1 aligns across 7 bases. Material for sequencing was peripheral blood. The CDR3 DNA reads as TGTGCCAGCAGGGAAGACAGGGTCGGGAATCAGCCCCAGCATTTT. Translation gives CASREDRVGNQPQHF. The variable domain in full, with the rest retrieved from reference TRBV2 and TRBJ1-5, is EPEVTQTPSHQVTQMGQEVILRCVPISNHLYFYWYRQILGQKVEFLVSFYNNEISEKSEIFDDQFSVERPDGSNFTLKIRSTKLEDSAMYFCASREDRVGNQPQHFGDGTRLSIL.